Listed below are T cell receptor beta chains from one sample, sequenced in a study of identical twins. TCRdb recomputed calls from the 5' RACE reads with MiXCR, one row per CDR3 protein. The sample includes some 1,600,000 distinct CDR3 sequences, about 32% of them seen just once. The material sequenced was cord blood. Receptor source: a newborn girl in good health. The CDR3 runs from the conserved cysteine through the conserved F or W. The order of the fields is D gene, V gene, J gene, clone size, CDR3 protein, CDR3 DNA. A D gene is named only where the DNA matches it firmly. Expanded clones are given a class, and other clones once, few, many or no size at all.

d_call: NA
v_call: TRBV10-1
j_call: TRBJ2-1
clone_size: few
cdr3_aa: CASSESGRVGEQFF
cdr3_nt: TGCGCCAGCAGTGAGTCGGGTCGGGTCGGTGAGCAGTTCTTC

d_call: NA
v_call: TRBV12-3/TRBV12-4
j_call: TRBJ2-3
clone_size: many
cdr3_aa: CASSFTSSTDTQYF
cdr3_nt: TGTGCCAGCAGCTTCACGTCTAGCACAGATACGCAGTATTTT

d_call: NA
v_call: TRBV24-1
j_call: TRBJ1-5
clone_size: few
cdr3_aa: CATSDSKGPSNQPQHF
cdr3_nt: TGTGCCACCAGTGATTCGAAGGGTCCTAGCAATCAGCCCCAGCATTTT

d_call: TRBD1
v_call: TRBV5-1
j_call: TRBJ2-3
clone_size: few
cdr3_aa: CASGLRDSSSTDTQYF
cdr3_nt: TGCGCCAGCGGCCTAAGGGACAGCTCTAGCACAGATACGCAGTATTTT

d_call: NA
v_call: TRBV5-1
j_call: TRBJ2-5
clone_size: NA
cdr3_aa: CASSPRGDVQETQYF
cdr3_nt: TGCGCCAGCAGCCCCAGGGGGGATGTCCAAGAGACCCAGTACTTC

d_call: TRBD1
v_call: TRBV20-1
j_call: TRBJ2-7
clone_size: NA
cdr3_aa: CSARWTGNRYEQYF
cdr3_nt: TGCAGTGCTAGATGGACAGGGAATCGCTACGAGCAGTACTTC

d_call: NA
v_call: TRBV29-1
j_call: TRBJ1-2
clone_size: few
cdr3_aa: CSVTRPPYGYTF
cdr3_nt: TGCAGCGTGACCCGGCCACCGTATGGCTACACCTTC

d_call: TRBD2
v_call: TRBV4-1
j_call: TRBJ2-3
clone_size: NA
cdr3_aa: CASSPGGGALTDTQYF
cdr3_nt: TGCGCCAGCAGCCCCGGCGGGGGGGCCTTAACAGATACGCAGTATTTT

d_call: NA
v_call: TRBV10-3
j_call: TRBJ2-3
clone_size: many
cdr3_aa: CAIMGSTDTQYF
cdr3_nt: TGTGCCATCATGGGTAGCACAGATACGCAGTATTTT

d_call: TRBD1
v_call: TRBV29-1
j_call: TRBJ2-3
clone_size: many
cdr3_aa: CSVDGQGTDTQYF
cdr3_nt: TGCAGCGTTGACGGACAGGGAACAGATACGCAGTATTTT

d_call: NA
v_call: TRBV20-1
j_call: TRBJ1-5
clone_size: few
cdr3_aa: CSAREGGDQPQHF
cdr3_nt: TGCAGTGCTAGAGAGGGAGGGGATCAGCCCCAGCATTTT

d_call: TRBD2
v_call: TRBV6-2/TRBV6-3
j_call: TRBJ2-7
clone_size: NA
cdr3_aa: CASSYAGGPYEQYF
cdr3_nt: TGTGCCAGCAGTTACGCGGGAGGGCCCTACGAGCAGTACTTC

d_call: NA
v_call: TRBV7-8
j_call: TRBJ1-6
clone_size: NA
cdr3_aa: CASSLAKPLFYMRSPLHF
cdr3_nt: TGTGCCAGCAGCTTAGCCAAGCCCCTGTTCTATATGCGTTCACCCCTCCACTTT

d_call: TRBD2
v_call: TRBV2
j_call: TRBJ2-7
clone_size: NA
cdr3_aa: CASSVGLAGETPYNEQYF
cdr3_nt: TGTGCCAGCAGTGTAGGGCTAGCGGGAGAGACCCCCTACAATGAGCAGTACTTC

d_call: TRBD2
v_call: TRBV6-1
j_call: TRBJ2-4
clone_size: NA
cdr3_aa: CASSRREEDIQYF
cdr3_nt: TGTGCCAGCAGTCGGCGGGAGGAAGACATTCAGTACTTC

d_call: TRBD2
v_call: TRBV20-1
j_call: TRBJ2-7
clone_size: NA
cdr3_aa: CSAKFLAGGLREQYF
cdr3_nt: TGCAGTGCGAAGTTCCTAGCGGGGGGGCTCCGCGAGCAGTACTTC

d_call: NA
v_call: TRBV27
j_call: TRBJ2-2
clone_size: NA
cdr3_aa: CASSFLGQTQHGELFF
cdr3_nt: TGTGCCAGCAGTTTCCTCGGACAGACCCAACACGGGGAGCTGTTTTTT

d_call: NA
v_call: TRBV5-4
j_call: TRBJ2-3
clone_size: few
cdr3_aa: CASRRAGTEKGDTQYF
cdr3_nt: TGTGCCAGCAGACGAGCCGGGACTGAGAAAGGGGATACGCAGTATTTT

d_call: TRBD1
v_call: TRBV4-2
j_call: TRBJ2-1
clone_size: few
cdr3_aa: CASSQGQGVYNEQFF
cdr3_nt: TGTGCCAGCAGCCAAGGACAGGGGGTTTACAATGAGCAGTTCTTC

d_call: TRBD2
v_call: TRBV18
j_call: TRBJ2-1
clone_size: NA
cdr3_aa: CASSPVAGGPGNEQFF
cdr3_nt: TGTGCCAGCTCACCCGTAGCGGGAGGGCCAGGCAATGAGCAGTTCTTC

d_call: TRBD2
v_call: TRBV6-1
j_call: TRBJ2-5
clone_size: few
cdr3_aa: CAPLILAGRETQYF
cdr3_nt: TGTGCCCCACTGATCCTAGCGGGGAGAGAGACCCAGTACTTC

d_call: NA
v_call: TRBV20-1
j_call: TRBJ1-4
clone_size: NA
cdr3_aa: CSADSTNEKLFF
cdr3_nt: TGCAGTGCGGACTCAACTAATGAAAAACTGTTTTTT

d_call: NA
v_call: TRBV20-1
j_call: TRBJ2-5
clone_size: few
cdr3_aa: CSARDEGPQETQYF
cdr3_nt: TGCAGTGCTAGAGATGAGGGACCCCAAGAGACCCAGTACTTC

d_call: TRBD1
v_call: TRBV2
j_call: TRBJ2-1
clone_size: NA
cdr3_aa: CASSERTGPGNNEQFF
cdr3_nt: TGTGCCAGCAGTGAACGGACAGGGCCAGGAAACAATGAGCAGTTCTTC

d_call: TRBD1
v_call: TRBV24-1
j_call: TRBJ2-7
clone_size: NA
cdr3_aa: CATSDPTGADNEQYF
cdr3_nt: TGTGCCACCAGTGACCCGACAGGGGCGGACAATGAGCAGTACTTC

d_call: NA
v_call: TRBV12-3/TRBV12-4
j_call: TRBJ1-5
clone_size: NA
cdr3_aa: CASSLTGQKDQPQHF
cdr3_nt: TGTGCCAGCAGTTTAACAGGGCAGAAAGATCAGCCCCAGCATTTT

d_call: TRBD2
v_call: TRBV11-2
j_call: TRBJ2-4
clone_size: NA
cdr3_aa: CASSLGRIGLAGGGAKNIQYF
cdr3_nt: TGTGCCAGCAGCTTAGGTCGCATAGGGCTAGCGGGAGGTGGAGCCAAAAACATTCAGTACTTC

d_call: NA
v_call: TRBV6-6
j_call: TRBJ1-2
clone_size: NA
cdr3_aa: CASSFNRDGYTF
cdr3_nt: TGTGCCAGCAGTTTCAACAGGGATGGCTACACCTTC

d_call: TRBD1
v_call: TRBV20-1
j_call: TRBJ1-1
clone_size: few
cdr3_aa: CSARGWDRGGNTEAFF
cdr3_nt: TGCAGTGCTAGAGGATGGGACAGGGGAGGGAACACTGAAGCTTTCTTT

d_call: TRBD2
v_call: TRBV5-1
j_call: TRBJ2-1
clone_size: few
cdr3_aa: CASSSTSSFEQFF
cdr3_nt: TGCGCCAGCAGCTCGACTAGCTCCTTTGAGCAGTTCTTC

d_call: NA
v_call: TRBV20-1
j_call: TRBJ2-1
clone_size: many
cdr3_aa: CSARPSSYNEQFF
cdr3_nt: TGCAGCGCTCGACCTAGCTCCTACAATGAGCAGTTCTTC

d_call: TRBD2
v_call: TRBV19
j_call: TRBJ2-4
clone_size: NA
cdr3_aa: CASMPSGGLNIQYF
cdr3_nt: TGTGCCAGTATGCCTAGCGGGGGCCTAAACATTCAGTACTTC

d_call: TRBD2
v_call: TRBV3-1
j_call: TRBJ2-1
clone_size: NA
cdr3_aa: CASSQSGTRAPLRFF
cdr3_nt: TGTGCCAGCAGCCAATCTGGGACTAGGGCCCCTCTAAGGTTCTTC

d_call: TRBD1
v_call: TRBV24-1
j_call: TRBJ2-3
clone_size: NA
cdr3_aa: CATSDSRTGGRTDTQYF
cdr3_nt: TGTGCCACCAGTGATTCCCGGACAGGGGGGAGGACAGATACGCAGTATTTT

d_call: NA
v_call: TRBV7-2
j_call: TRBJ1-6
clone_size: NA
cdr3_aa: CASSLELQGNSPLHF
cdr3_nt: TGTGCCAGCAGCTTAGAGTTGCAGGGGAATTCACCCCTCCACTTT

d_call: NA
v_call: TRBV30
j_call: TRBJ2-1
clone_size: NA
cdr3_aa: CARSVRAGGVEQFF
cdr3_nt: TGTGCCAGGAGTGTCCGGGCCGGGGGCGTTGAGCAGTTCTTC

d_call: NA
v_call: TRBV6-2/TRBV6-3
j_call: TRBJ2-1
clone_size: NA
cdr3_aa: CASRTTGSSYNEQFF
cdr3_nt: TGTGCCAGCAGAACAACAGGCAGCTCCTACAATGAGCAGTTCTTC

d_call: TRBD2
v_call: TRBV19
j_call: TRBJ2-3
clone_size: NA
cdr3_aa: CASSEFSGGIGTDTQYF
cdr3_nt: TGTGCCAGTAGTGAGTTTTCGGGGGGGATCGGCACAGATACGCAGTATTTT

d_call: NA
v_call: TRBV11-2
j_call: TRBJ1-2
clone_size: few
cdr3_aa: CASSLEWGRDYGYTF
cdr3_nt: TGTGCCAGCAGCTTAGAATGGGGGCGCGACTATGGCTACACCTTC

d_call: TRBD1
v_call: TRBV14
j_call: TRBJ1-2
clone_size: NA
cdr3_aa: CASSQVGTANYGYTF
cdr3_nt: TGTGCCAGCAGCCAAGTCGGGACAGCTAACTATGGCTACACCTTC

d_call: TRBD2
v_call: TRBV4-2
j_call: TRBJ2-1
clone_size: NA
cdr3_aa: CASSQDRGLAVNEQFF
cdr3_nt: TGTGCCAGCAGCCAAGATCGGGGACTAGCGGTCAATGAGCAGTTCTTC

d_call: NA
v_call: TRBV4-2
j_call: TRBJ1-5
clone_size: NA
cdr3_aa: CTSSQGPISSNQPQHF
cdr3_nt: TGTACCAGCAGCCAAGGCCCTATAAGTAGCAATCAGCCCCAGCATTTT

d_call: TRBD1
v_call: TRBV20-1
j_call: TRBJ2-7
clone_size: NA
cdr3_aa: CSARLPGTGPSYEQYF
cdr3_nt: TGCAGTGCTAGGCTCCCCGGGACAGGGCCCTCCTACGAGCAGTACTTC

d_call: TRBD2
v_call: TRBV6-6
j_call: TRBJ2-5
clone_size: few
cdr3_aa: CANSVAGGDRETQYF
cdr3_nt: TGTGCCAACTCAGTAGCGGGAGGGGATCGGGAGACCCAGTACTTC

d_call: TRBD2
v_call: TRBV4-2
j_call: TRBJ2-7
clone_size: few
cdr3_aa: CASRQRGGSSYEQYF
cdr3_nt: TGTGCCAGCAGACAACGAGGCGGGAGCTCCTACGAGCAGTATTTC

d_call: TRBD2
v_call: TRBV7-9
j_call: TRBJ2-3
clone_size: few
cdr3_aa: CASLKGLAGDGTDTQYF
cdr3_nt: TGTGCCAGCCTGAAGGGACTAGCGGGAGATGGCACAGATACGCAGTATTTT

d_call: NA
v_call: TRBV12-3/TRBV12-4
j_call: TRBJ2-5
clone_size: NA
cdr3_aa: CASSLTSGVKETQYF
cdr3_nt: TGTGCCAGCAGTCTGACTAGTGGCGTTAAAGAGACCCAGTACTTC

d_call: NA
v_call: TRBV29-1
j_call: TRBJ2-1
clone_size: NA
cdr3_aa: CSVDRYKYNEQFF
cdr3_nt: TGCAGCGTTGATCGGTACAAATACAATGAGCAGTTCTTC

d_call: NA
v_call: TRBV28
j_call: TRBJ2-1
clone_size: NA
cdr3_aa: CASSFISRGGEQFF
cdr3_nt: TGTGCCAGCAGTTTCATTTCTAGGGGAGGTGAGCAGTTCTTC

d_call: TRBD1
v_call: TRBV7-9
j_call: TRBJ2-7
clone_size: NA
cdr3_aa: CASSLGQGVNEQYF
cdr3_nt: TGTGCCAGCAGCTTAGGGCAGGGGGTTAACGAGCAGTACTTC

d_call: TRBD2
v_call: TRBV11-1
j_call: TRBJ2-4
clone_size: NA
cdr3_aa: CASSRTSGRAKNIQYF
cdr3_nt: TGTGCCAGCAGCCGGACTAGCGGGAGGGCCAAAAACATTCAGTACTTC